This entry lists 21 T cell receptor beta chains sequenced from one sample in a study of identifying expanded T cells in peripheral blood. Sequenced by immunoSEQ multiplex PCR; TCRdb stores in-frame clones only, minus some. The profile covers around 100,000 clones, with around 89% appearing a single time and 13% to 15% taken by the ten largest. The sequencing input was blood. These receptors all come from a person aged 18 to 70 in good health.

J is TRBJ2-7 and V is TRBV7-8; TRBD1 matches at 7 bases. The CDR3 loop spans 15 amino acids. V lost 5 bases, J lost 0 bases, and 7 bases stayed unmatched. Germline CDR1 reads SGHVS; CDR2 reads FQNEAQ. Written as DNA, the CDR3 is TGTGCCAGCAGCCCCGACAGGGCCACCTCCTACGAGCAGTACTTC. It yields the protein CASSPDRATSYEQYF.

J is TRBJ2-7 and V is TRBV2; either TRBD1 or TRBD2 may fit D (5 bases each). Trimming removed 7 bases at V and 2 bases at J, with 12 bases between. The CDR3 contains 13 residues. Germline V gene lookup returns CDR1 SNHLY and CDR2 FYNNEI. The CDR3: CASMGPAAYEQYF. The CDR3 DNA follows: TGTGCCAGCATGGGGCCAGCGGCCTACGAGCAGTACTTC.

The J gene is TRBJ1-1, the V gene TRBV28, with 11 bases lining up with TRBD1. The ends lost 8 bases at V and 5 bases at J; junction bases unmatched: 7. CDR1 is MDHEN and CDR2 is SYDVKM in the germline V gene. CDR3 length: 14 amino acids. The CDR3 sequence is CASSGTGGGTEAFF. In DNA, the CDR3 is TGTGCCAGCTCCGGGACAGGGGGTGGGACTGAAGCTTTCTTT.

This rearrangement joins TRBV21-1 to TRBJ2-1. TRBV21-1 is tagged as a pseudogene. The CDR3 is made up of 17 amino acids. CDR3 sequence: CASSLHYTKPNYNEQFF. Written as DNA, the CDR3 is TGTGCCAGCAGCCTTCATTACACGAAGCCTAACTACAATGAGCAGTTCTTC.

The V gene is TRBV7-8, the J gene TRBJ2-2; D not certain. The V gene lost 4 bases and the J gene lost 7 bases, with 13 bases spanning the gap. Germline CDR1 and CDR2: SGHVS and FQNEAQ. The CDR3 runs 14 residues. DNA for the CDR3: TGTGCCAGCAGCTCCGCCACGCACTACGGGGAGCTGTTTTTT. Translation gives CASSSATHYGELFF.

V is TRBV10-3 and J is TRBJ2-1; TRBD1 matches 9 bases. Germline CDR1 ENHRY, CDR2 SYGVKD. V was pared by 3 bases and J by 8 bases, with 8 bases of the junction left unmatched. The CDR3 has 15 amino acids. This CDR3 is CAISERGTGRDEQFF. CDR3 bases: TGTGCCATCAGTGAAAGAGGGACAGGGCGGGATGAGCAGTTCTTC.

The rearrangement uses TRBV11-3 and TRBJ1-1, with D uncertain. The CDR3 length is 14 residues. Germline values: CDR1 SGHNT, CDR2 YENEEA. V gave up 2 bases and J gave up 1 base, with 8 bases separating them. CDR3: CASSLSAANTEAFF. The CDR3 bases are TGTGCCAGCAGCTTATCGGCAGCGAACACTGAAGCTTTCTTT.

The chain uses TRBV29-1 and TRBJ2-7, with 8 bases that match TRBD1. Germline CDR1 reads SQVTM; CDR2 reads ANQGSEA. This CDR3 region has 15 residues. The V segment lost 1 base and the J segment 2 bases; nucleotides outside the gene matches: 7. The CDR3 is CSVEGAGQGTYEQYF. The DNA of the CDR3 is TGCAGCGTTGAAGGAGCCGGACAGGGTACCTACGAGCAGTACTTC.

The chain couples TRBV28 to TRBJ1-1, with 8 bases identical to TRBD1. This CDR3 is built from 15 residues. Germline CDR1 and CDR2: MDHEN and SYDVKM. Losses at the gene ends were 5 bases for V and 1 base for J; bases not matched to a gene: 6. The CDR3 sequence is CASSRPGTGNTEAFF. In nucleotides, the CDR3 is TGTGCCAGCAGTCGTCCCGGGACAGGGAACACTGAAGCTTTCTTT.

The chain recombines TRBV5-4 with TRBJ1-3; perhaps TRBD1 as D (5 bases). V was clipped by 2 bases and J by 1 base, with 13 bases between them. This CDR3 contains 16 residues. CDR1 and CDR2 from the germline V gene are SGHNT and YYREEE (reference sequence). CDR3 nucleotides: TGTGCCAGCAGCTTTGGGGGAGGTAGATCTGGAAACACCATATATTTT. It encodes CASSFGGGRSGNTIYF.

The CDR3 DNA is TGTGCCAGCAGCTTTCCCGACAACTACTTTAGGGATCAGGGGCCCCAGCATTTT. Translated: CASSFPDNYFRDQGPQHF. The chain recombines TRBV7-6 with TRBJ1-5; D is possibly TRBD1 (5 bases). Looked up from germline, CDR1 is SGHVS and CDR2 is FNYEAQ. The CDR3 totals 18 residues. V lost 3 bases and J lost 9, with 27 bases in between.

The V gene is TRBV29-1, the J gene TRBJ2-7, with TRBD1 as a possible D gene (5 bases). The CDR3 is 13 amino acids. Germline V CDR1 and CDR2: SQVTM, ANQGSEA. Trimming took off 3 bases at V and 6 bases at J, with 15 bases between the two ends. CDR3 coding DNA: TGCAGCGTTGATTGGCAGGGAAGAAGCGAGCAGTACTTC. Translation gives CSVDWQGRSEQYF.

Only a few counts were recorded for this clone. The chain employs TRBV7-2 and TRBJ2-5, with unresolved D. The germline gives CDR1 SGHTA, CDR2 FQGNSA. V lost 3 bases, J lost 0 bases, and 11 bases lay in between. The CDR3 has 15 amino acids. The CDR3 loop reads CASSFSSRYQETQYF. The CDR3 nucleotides are TGTGCCAGCAGCTTCTCTTCACGGTACCAAGAGACCCAGTACTTC.

The chain is built from TRBV11-1 and TRBJ1-1; D remains ambiguous. Germline loops: CDR1 SGHAT, CDR2 FQDESV (reference sequence). The CDR3 consists of 11 residues. V dropped 5 bases and J dropped 3 bases, with 4 bases sitting between them. CDR3 region: CASSTHTEAFF. The CDR3 DNA is TGTGCCAGCAGCACTCACACTGAAGCTTTCTTT.

This chain uses TRBV5-4 with TRBJ1-4, with a possible D match to TRBD1 (6 bases). Trimming pared 2 bases from V and 0 bases from J, leaving 8 bases between. The CDR3 length is 15 residues. From germline, CDR1 is SGHNT and CDR2 YYREEE (reference sequence). The CDR3 is CASSFGGATNEKLFF. CDR3 DNA: TGTGCCAGCAGCTTTGGGGGCGCAACTAATGAAAAACTGTTTTTT.

The rearrangement joins TRBV19 to TRBJ1-5, with D uncertain. CDR1 is LNHDA, CDR2 SQIVND, per germline (reference sequence). Trimming shortened V by 3 bases and J by 2 bases, and 11 bases separated the two germline ends. The CDR3 sequence is 15 residues long. In DNA, the CDR3 is TGTGCCAGTAGTATCATGGGTCAGGGCAATCAGCCCCAGCATTTT. It is translated as CASSIMGQGNQPQHF.

The chain joins TRBV15 to TRBJ2-5; D perhaps matches TRBD1 (7 bases). This CDR3 spans 15 amino acids. Germline CDR1 LNHNV, CDR2 YYDKDF (reference sequence). Trimming stripped 4 bases from V and 0 bases from J, with 12 bases between. CDR3 region: CATSKGGQNQETQYF. In DNA, the CDR3 is TGTGCCACCAGCAAGGGGGGACAGAACCAAGAGACCCAGTACTTC.

The V and J genes are TRBV7-3 and TRBJ1-3; D not certain. Germline values: CDR1 SGHTA, CDR2 FQGTGA. V lost 5 bases and J 4 bases, leaving 9 bases between the germline ends. This CDR3 comprises 13 residues. The CDR3 is CASSPPSGNTIYF. The CDR3 bases are TGTGCCAGCAGCCCCCCGTCCGGAAACACCATATATTTT.

V and J are TRBV5-1 and TRBJ2-2; D is ambiguous. Germline-derived CDR1 and CDR2 are SGHRS and YFSETQ. With 9 bases removed from V and 6 bases from J, the gap between germline ends came to 9 bases. The CDR3 is 11 amino acids. CDR3 region: CATFGAGELFF. CDR3 nucleotides: TGCGCCACCTTTGGCGCCGGGGAGCTGTTTTTT.

This chain uses TRBV5-4 with TRBJ1-2; D is unclear. The ends were cut back, 4 bases at V and 3 bases at J, with 10 bases in the middle. The CDR3 is 13 amino acids. Looked up from germline, CDR1 is SGHNT and CDR2 is YYREEE (reference sequence). Here the CDR3 reads CASSDSFYYGYTF. In DNA, the CDR3 is TGTGCCAGCAGCGACTCATTTTACTATGGCTACACCTTC.

The CDR3 reads CASSLEAGALDEQFF. CDR3 in DNA: TGCGCCAGCAGCTTGGAAGCGGGAGCGCTCGATGAGCAGTTCTTC. The chain recombines TRBV5-1 with TRBJ2-1; 8 positions agree with TRBD2. The CDR3 totals 15 residues. Trimming at V came to 0 bases and at J to 8 bases, leaving 7 bases not matched to a gene. Germline CDR1 SGHRS, CDR2 YFSETQ.